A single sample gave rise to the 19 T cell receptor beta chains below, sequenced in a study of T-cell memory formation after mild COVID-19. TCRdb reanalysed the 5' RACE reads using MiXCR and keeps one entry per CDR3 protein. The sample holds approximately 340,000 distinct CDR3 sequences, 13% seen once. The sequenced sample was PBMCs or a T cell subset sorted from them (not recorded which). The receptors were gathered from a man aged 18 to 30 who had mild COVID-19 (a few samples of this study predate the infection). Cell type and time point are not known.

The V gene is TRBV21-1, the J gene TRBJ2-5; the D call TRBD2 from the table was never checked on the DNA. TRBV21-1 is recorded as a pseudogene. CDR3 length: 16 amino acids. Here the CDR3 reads CASSKAYRPEGETQYF. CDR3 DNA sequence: TGTGCCAGCAGCAAAGCCTATAGACCGGAGGGGGAGACCCAGTACTTC.

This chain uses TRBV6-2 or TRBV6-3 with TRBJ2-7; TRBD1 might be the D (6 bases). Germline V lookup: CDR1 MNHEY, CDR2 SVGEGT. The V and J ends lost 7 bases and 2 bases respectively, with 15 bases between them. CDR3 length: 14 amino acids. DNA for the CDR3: TGTGCCAGCACCACGAGGGGGTGGACCTACGAGCAGTACTTC. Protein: CASTTRGWTYEQYF.

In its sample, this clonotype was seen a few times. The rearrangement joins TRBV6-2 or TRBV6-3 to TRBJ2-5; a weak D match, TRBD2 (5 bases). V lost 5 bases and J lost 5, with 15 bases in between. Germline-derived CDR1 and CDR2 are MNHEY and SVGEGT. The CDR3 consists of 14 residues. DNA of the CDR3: TGTGCCAGCAGTGCCCGGACTCCTCTGGAGACCCAGTACTTC. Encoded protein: CASSARTPLETQYF.

The CDR3: CSARRPSGGDTQYF. The CDR3 DNA reads TGCAGTGCTAGAAGGCCTAGCGGTGGGGATACGCAGTATTTT. The chain recombines TRBV20-1 with TRBJ2-3; TRBD2 matches at 7 bases. This CDR3 has 14 amino acids. V was pared by 2 bases and J by 6 bases, with 8 bases of the junction left unmatched. Germline CDR1 DFQATT, CDR2 SNEGSKA (reference sequence).

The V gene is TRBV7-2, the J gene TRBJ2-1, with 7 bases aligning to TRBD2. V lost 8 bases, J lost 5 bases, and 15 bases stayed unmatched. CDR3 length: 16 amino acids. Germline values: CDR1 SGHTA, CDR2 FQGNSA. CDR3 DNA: TGTGCCAGCTGGGGGGGGAGACCTCCTAGGGACAATGAGCAGTTCTTC. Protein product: CASWGGRPPRDNEQFF.

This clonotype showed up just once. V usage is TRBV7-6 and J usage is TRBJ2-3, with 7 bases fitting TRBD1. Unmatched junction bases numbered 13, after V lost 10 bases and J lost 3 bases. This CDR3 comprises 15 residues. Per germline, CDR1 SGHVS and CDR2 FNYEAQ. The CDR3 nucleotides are TGTGCCACCACGGAAGAGGGGGCTGGGACAGATACGCAGTATTTT. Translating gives CATTEEGAGTDTQYF.

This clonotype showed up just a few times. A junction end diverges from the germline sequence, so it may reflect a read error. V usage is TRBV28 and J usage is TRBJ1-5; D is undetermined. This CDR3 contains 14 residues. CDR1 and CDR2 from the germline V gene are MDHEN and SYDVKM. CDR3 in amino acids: CASSLTSSYQPQHF. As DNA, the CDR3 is TGTGCCAGCAGTTTGACAAGTAGCTATCAGCCCCAGCATTTT.

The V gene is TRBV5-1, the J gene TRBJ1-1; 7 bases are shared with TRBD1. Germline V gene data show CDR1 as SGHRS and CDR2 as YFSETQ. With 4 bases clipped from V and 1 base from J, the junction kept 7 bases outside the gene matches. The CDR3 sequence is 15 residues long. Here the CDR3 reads CASSNRDRPNTEAFF. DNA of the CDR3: TGCGCCAGCAGCAACCGGGACAGACCGAACACTGAAGCTTTCTTT. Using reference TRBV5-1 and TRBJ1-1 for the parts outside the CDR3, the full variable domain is KAGVTQTPRYLIKTRGQQVTLSCSPISGHRSVSWYQQTPGQGLQFLFEYFSETQRNKGNFPGRFSGRQFSNSRSEMNVSTLELGDSALYLCASSNRDRPNTEAFFGQGTRLTVV.

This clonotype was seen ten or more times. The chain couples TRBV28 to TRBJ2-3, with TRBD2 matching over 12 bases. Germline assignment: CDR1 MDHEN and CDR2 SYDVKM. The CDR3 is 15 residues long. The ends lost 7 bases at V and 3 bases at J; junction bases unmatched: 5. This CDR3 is CASTSGGVGTDTQYF. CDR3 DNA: TGTGCCAGCACTAGCGGGGGGGTTGGGACAGATACGCAGTATTTT.

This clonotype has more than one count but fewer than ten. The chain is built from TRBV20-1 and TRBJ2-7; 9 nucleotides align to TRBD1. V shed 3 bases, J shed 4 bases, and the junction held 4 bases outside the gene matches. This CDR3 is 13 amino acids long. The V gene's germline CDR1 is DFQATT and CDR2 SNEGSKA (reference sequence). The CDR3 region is CSARDRGRYEQYF. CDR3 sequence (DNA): TGCAGTGCTAGGGACAGGGGTCGGTACGAGCAGTACTTC.

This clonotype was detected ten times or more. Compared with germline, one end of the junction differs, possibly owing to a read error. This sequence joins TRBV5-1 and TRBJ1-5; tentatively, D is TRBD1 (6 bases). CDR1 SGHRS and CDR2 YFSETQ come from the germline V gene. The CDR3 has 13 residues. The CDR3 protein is CASSSQGNQPQHF. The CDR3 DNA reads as TGTGCCAGCAGTTCCCAGGGGAATCAGCCCCAGCATTTT.

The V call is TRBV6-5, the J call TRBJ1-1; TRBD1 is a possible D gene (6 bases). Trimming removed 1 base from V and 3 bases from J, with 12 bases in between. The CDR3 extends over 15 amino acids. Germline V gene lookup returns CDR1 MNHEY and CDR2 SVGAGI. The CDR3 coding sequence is TGTGCCAGCAGTTACTTTGAGGGGGGGCACACTGAAGCTTTCTTT. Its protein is CASSYFEGGHTEAFF.

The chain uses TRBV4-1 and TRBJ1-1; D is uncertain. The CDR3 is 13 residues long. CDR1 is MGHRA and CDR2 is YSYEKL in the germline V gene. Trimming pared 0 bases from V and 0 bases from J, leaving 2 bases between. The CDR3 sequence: CASSQDLNTEAFF. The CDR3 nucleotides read TGCGCCAGCAGCCAAGACTTGAACACTGAAGCTTTCTTT.

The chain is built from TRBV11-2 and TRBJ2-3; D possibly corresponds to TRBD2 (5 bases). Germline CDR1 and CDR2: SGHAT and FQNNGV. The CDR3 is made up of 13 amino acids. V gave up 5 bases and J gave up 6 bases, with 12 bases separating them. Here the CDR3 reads CASSAAGGDTQYF. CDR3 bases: TGTGCCAGCAGCGCGGCGGGCGGGGATACGCAGTATTTT.

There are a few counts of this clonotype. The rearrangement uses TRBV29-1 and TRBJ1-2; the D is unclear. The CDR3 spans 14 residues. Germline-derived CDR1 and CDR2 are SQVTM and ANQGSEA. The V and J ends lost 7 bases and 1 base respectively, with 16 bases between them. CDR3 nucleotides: TGCAGCGCGGGCGCGGTCGCCAGTAACTATGGCTACACCTTC. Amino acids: CSAGAVASNYGYTF.

The CDR3 protein is CASSPMRGFSGDTQYF. The CDR3 bases are TGTGCCAGCTCACCAATGAGGGGATTTTCGGGAGATACGCAGTATTTT. The rearrangement uses TRBV18 and TRBJ2-3; either TRBD1 or TRBD2 may supply D (5 bases each). V lost 2 bases and J 5 bases, leaving 17 bases between the germline ends. The CDR3 has 16 amino acids. The germline V gene encodes CDR1 KGHSH and CDR2 LQKENI.

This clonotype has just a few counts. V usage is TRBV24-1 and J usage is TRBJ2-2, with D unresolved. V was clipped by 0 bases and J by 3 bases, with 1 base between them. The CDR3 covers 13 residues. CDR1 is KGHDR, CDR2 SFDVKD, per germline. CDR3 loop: CATSDLHTGELFF. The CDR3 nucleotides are TGTGCCACCAGTGATTTGCACACCGGGGAGCTGTTTTTT.

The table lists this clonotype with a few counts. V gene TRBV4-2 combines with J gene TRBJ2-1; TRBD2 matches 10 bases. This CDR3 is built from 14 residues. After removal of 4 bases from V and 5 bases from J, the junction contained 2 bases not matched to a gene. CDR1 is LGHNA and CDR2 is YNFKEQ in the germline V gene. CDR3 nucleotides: TGTGCCAGCAGCCCGGGGACTAGCGACAATGAGCAGTTCTTC. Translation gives CASSPGTSDNEQFF.

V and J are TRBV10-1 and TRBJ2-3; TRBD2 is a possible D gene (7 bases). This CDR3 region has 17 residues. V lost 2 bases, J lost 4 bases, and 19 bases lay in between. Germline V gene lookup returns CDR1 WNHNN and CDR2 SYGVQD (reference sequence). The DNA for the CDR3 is TGCGCCAGCAGTGAGCCGAGGGGTACGGGGGGCGCAGATACGCAGTATTTT. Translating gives CASSEPRGTGGADTQYF.